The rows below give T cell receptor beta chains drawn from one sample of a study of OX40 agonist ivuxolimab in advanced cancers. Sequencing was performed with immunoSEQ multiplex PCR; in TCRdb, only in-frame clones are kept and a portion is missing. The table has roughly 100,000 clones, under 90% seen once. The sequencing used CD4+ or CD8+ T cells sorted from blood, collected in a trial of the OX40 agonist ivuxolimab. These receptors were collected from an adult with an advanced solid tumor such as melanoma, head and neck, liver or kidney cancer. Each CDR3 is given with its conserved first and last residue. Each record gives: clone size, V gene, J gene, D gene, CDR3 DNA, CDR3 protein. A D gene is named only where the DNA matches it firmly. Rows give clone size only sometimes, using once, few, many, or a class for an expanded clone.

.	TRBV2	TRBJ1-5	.	TGTGCCAGCAGTTTCGACATTTATCAGCCCCAGCATTTT	CASSFDIYQPQHF
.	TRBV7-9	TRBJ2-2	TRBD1	TGTGCCAGCAGCTTAGCCTGGGACAGGAACACCGGGGAGCTGTTTTTT	CASSLAWDRNTGELFF
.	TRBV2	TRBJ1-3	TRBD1	TGTGCCAGCCGGGACAGCTCTGGAAACACCATATATTTT	CASRDSSGNTIYF
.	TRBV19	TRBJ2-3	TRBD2	TGTGCCAGTAGTCGCTGGACAGCGGGGGGTACAGATACGCAGTATTTT	CASSRWTAGGTDTQYF
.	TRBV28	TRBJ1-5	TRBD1	TGTGCCAGCAGTTTCCACCCTACACAGGGGGGGATTGGCAATCAGCCCCAGCATTTT	CASSFHPTQGGIGNQPQHF
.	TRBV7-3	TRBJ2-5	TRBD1	TGTGCCAGCAGCACAGGGACAGGGAGTAGGGAGACCCAGTACTTC	CASSTGTGSRETQYF
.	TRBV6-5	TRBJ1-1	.	TGTGCCACACGAGAGGCAGGGAACACTGAAGCTTTCTTT	CATREAGNTEAFF
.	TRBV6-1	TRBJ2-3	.	TGTGCCAGCAGTCGTGGGGAGGTCGCAGATACGCAGTATTTT	CASSRGEVADTQYF
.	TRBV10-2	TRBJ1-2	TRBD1	TGCGCCAGTAGAGGTAGGGGGCCCGAACTTTCCTATGGCTACACCTTC	CASRGRGPELSYGYTF
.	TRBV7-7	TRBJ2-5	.	TGTGCCAGCAGCTCCCAGGACCAAGAGACCCAGTACTTC	CASSSQDQETQYF
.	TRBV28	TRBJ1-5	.	TGTGCCAGCAGTTTGGGGGGAGGGGGCAATCAGCCCCAGCATTTT	CASSLGGGGNQPQHF
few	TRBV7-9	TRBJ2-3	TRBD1	TGTGCCAGCAGCTTAGGTCAGACGGGACAGAGGAGCACAGATACGCAGTATTTT	CASSLGQTGQRSTDTQYF
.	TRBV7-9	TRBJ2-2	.	TGTGCCAGCAGCTTAATGGGGACCTACGCGAACACCGGGGAGCTGTTTTTT	CASSLMGTYANTGELFF
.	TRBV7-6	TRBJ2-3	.	TGTGCCAGCAGCTTAGTTACTGGGTGGGCAGATACGCAGTATTTT	CASSLVTGWADTQYF
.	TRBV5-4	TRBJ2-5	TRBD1	TGTGCCAGCAGCCTAGCCGGGACAGGGGAGCAGACCCAGTACTTC	CASSLAGTGEQTQYF
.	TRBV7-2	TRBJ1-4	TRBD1	TGTGCCAGCAGCCCGGGACAGGGCGGTGAAAAACTGTTTTTT	CASSPGQGGEKLFF
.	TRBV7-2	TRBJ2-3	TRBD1	TGTGCCAGCAGTCGCGACAGGGGCGTGACAGATACGCAGTATTTT	CASSRDRGVTDTQYF
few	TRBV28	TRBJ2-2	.	TGTGCCAGCAGTTTAGCAGGGTCCGGGGAGCTGTTTTTT	CASSLAGSGELFF
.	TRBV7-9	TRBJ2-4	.	TGTGCCAGCAGCTTAGGAGGGGACCTTCAGTACTTC	CASSLGGDLQYF
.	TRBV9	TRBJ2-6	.	TGTGCCAGCAGCGTCCGGGGGTCCGGGGCCAACGTCCTGACTTTC	CASSVRGSGANVLTF
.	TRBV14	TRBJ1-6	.	TGTGCCAGCAGCCAAGGTTTAACACGGGACATTTATAATTCACCCCTCCACTTT	CASSQGLTRDIYNSPLHF
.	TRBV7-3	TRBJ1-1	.	TGTGCCAGCAGCCTACCGGGCAGGGAAGCTGAAGCTTTCTTT	CASSLPGREAEAFF
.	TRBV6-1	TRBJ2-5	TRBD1	TGTGCCAGCAGTGTGGACAGGGGAGAGACCCAGTACTTC	CASSVDRGETQYF
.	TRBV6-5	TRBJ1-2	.	TGTGCCAGCAGTTACTCGTCCCTGGGCTATGGCTACACCTTC	CASSYSSLGYGYTF
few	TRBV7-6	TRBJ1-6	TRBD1	TGTGCCAGCTCCGGCCAGGGGGATTCACCCCTCCACTTT	CASSGQGDSPLHF
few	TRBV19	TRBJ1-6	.	TGTGCCAGTAGGGGGATGAGGACGATGAATTCACCCCTCCACTTT	CASRGMRTMNSPLHF
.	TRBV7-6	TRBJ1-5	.	TGTGCCAGCAGCTTAGCGAGTCAGGGCAATCAGCCCCAGCATTTT	CASSLASQGNQPQHF
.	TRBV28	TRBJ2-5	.	TGTGCCAGCAGTTTTAAGGGCTCCACCCAAGAGACCCAGTACTTC	CASSFKGSTQETQYF
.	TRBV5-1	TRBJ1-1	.	TGCGCCAGCAGCTTGGGGATAATGGCTTTGCCCCTGAACACTGAAGCTTTCTTT	CASSLGIMALPLNTEAFF
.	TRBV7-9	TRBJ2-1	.	TGTGCCAGCAGCCGGGAGTCGAGGGAGCAGTTCTTC	CASSRESREQFF
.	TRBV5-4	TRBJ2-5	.	TGTGCCAGCAGCTTGGCGGTCAGCCAAGAGACCCAGTACTTC	CASSLAVSQETQYF
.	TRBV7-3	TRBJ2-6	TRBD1	TGTGCCAGCAGCTGGACAGGTCCGAGCTCTGGGGCCAACGTCCTGACTTTC	CASSWTGPSSGANVLTF
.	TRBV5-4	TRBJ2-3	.	TGTGCCAGCAGTTCCATAGGATTGGGAGATACGCAGTATTTT	CASSSIGLGDTQYF
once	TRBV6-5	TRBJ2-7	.	TGTGCCACCCGGCAAGGCTTGGAGCAGTACTTC	CATRQGLEQYF
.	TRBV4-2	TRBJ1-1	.	TGTGCCAGCAGCCAAGAGGTAGGGGGGCCTAACACTGAAGCTTTCTTT	CASSQEVGGPNTEAFF
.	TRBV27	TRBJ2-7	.	TGTGCCAGCAGTTTTTCGAGGGGCCCCGCCTACGAGCAGTACTTC	CASSFSRGPAYEQYF
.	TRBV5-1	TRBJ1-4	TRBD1	TGCGCCAGCAGCCTGATAGCCGGGACAGTGAATGAAAAACTGTTTTTT	CASSLIAGTVNEKLFF
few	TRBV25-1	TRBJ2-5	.	TGTGCCAGCAGTGAATATATATTGACCCAGTACTTC	CASSEYILTQYF
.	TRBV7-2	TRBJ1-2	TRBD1	TGTGCCAGCAGCCTTCAGGGGGAAGGTGGCTACACCTTC	CASSLQGEGGYTF
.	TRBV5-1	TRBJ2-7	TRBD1	TGCGCCAGCAGCCCGGGGGACAGGGAAGATATCTACGAGCAGTACTTC	CASSPGDREDIYEQYF
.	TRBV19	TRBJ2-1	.	TGTGCCAGTTCCGACAGGAGTGAGCAGTTCTTC	CASSDRSEQFF
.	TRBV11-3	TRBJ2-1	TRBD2	TGTGCCAGCAGCCCCGGGACTAGAAAATACAATGAGCAGTTCTTC	CASSPGTRKYNEQFF
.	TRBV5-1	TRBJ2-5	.	TGCGCCAGCAATTTCGTAACAGGCGGCGAGACCCAGTACTTC	CASNFVTGGETQYF
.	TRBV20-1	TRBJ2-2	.	TGCAGTGCTGTGAACACCGGGGAGCTGTTTTTT	CSAVNTGELFF